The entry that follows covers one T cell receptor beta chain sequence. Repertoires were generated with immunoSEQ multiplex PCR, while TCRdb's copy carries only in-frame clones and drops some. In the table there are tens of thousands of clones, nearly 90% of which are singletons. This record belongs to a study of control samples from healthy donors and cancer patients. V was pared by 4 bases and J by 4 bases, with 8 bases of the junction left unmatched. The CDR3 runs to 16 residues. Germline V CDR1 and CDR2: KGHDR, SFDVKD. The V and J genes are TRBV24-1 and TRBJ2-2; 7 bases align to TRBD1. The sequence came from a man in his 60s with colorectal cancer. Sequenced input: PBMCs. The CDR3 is CATSEYRGVGTGELFF. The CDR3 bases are TGTGCCACCAGTGAATACAGGGGAGTAGGCACCGGGGAGCTGTTTTTT.